Listed below are T cell receptor beta chains from one sample, sequenced in a study of T cells in Graves' hyperthyroidism and ophthalmopathy. TCRdb redid the calling of the multiplex PCR reads with MiXCR, one entry per CDR3 protein. The repertoire consists of under 350,000 distinct CDR3 sequences, with 21% occurring once and the leading ten covering around 48%. The sequenced material came from blood. The receptor source for this set is a woman in her 50s with Graves' hyperthyroidism. Each CDR3 is given with its conserved first and last residue. D genes are given only for firm matches. Expanded clones are given a class, and other clones once, few, many or no size at all.

CDR3 protein: CATSRDLGDTGTQYF; CDR3 DNA: TGTGCCACCAGCAGAGATCTCGGGGACACCGGGACCCAGTACTTC; J gene: TRBJ2-5; V gene: TRBV15; clone size: many; D gene: NA
CDR3 protein: CASSTGGIANQPQHF; CDR3 DNA: TGTGCCAGCAGTACCGGCGGGATTGCGAATCAGCCCCAGCATTTT; J gene: TRBJ1-5; V gene: TRBV6-1; clone size: few; D gene: NA
CDR3 protein: CSAPPLGGGVGYGYTF; CDR3 DNA: TGCAGTGCTCCCCCTCTTGGCGGGGGAGTGGGCTATGGCTACACCTTC; J gene: TRBJ1-2; V gene: TRBV20-1; clone size: NA; D gene: NA
CDR3 protein: CASSLGLSDYNEQFF; CDR3 DNA: TGTGCCAGCAGCTTAGGTCTTAGCGACTACAATGAGCAGTTCTTC; J gene: TRBJ2-1; V gene: TRBV7-3; clone size: NA; D gene: NA
CDR3 protein: CASSTGVSYEQYF; CDR3 DNA: TGCGCCAGCTCGACAGGGGTATCCTACGAGCAGTACTTC; J gene: TRBJ2-7; V gene: TRBV10-1; clone size: many; D gene: TRBD1
CDR3 protein: CASSRPGGTQYF; CDR3 DNA: TGTGCCAGCAGCCGACCCGGGGGGACGCAGTATTTT; J gene: TRBJ2-3; V gene: TRBV28; clone size: NA; D gene: TRBD2
CDR3 protein: CASSLPPGLEGETQYF; CDR3 DNA: TGTGCCAGCAGTCTCCCCCCGGGCCTCGAGGGGGAGACCCAGTACTTC; J gene: TRBJ2-5; V gene: TRBV28; clone size: many; D gene: NA
CDR3 protein: CSVVGRAYGYTF; CDR3 DNA: TGCAGCGTTGTCGGACGGGCCTATGGCTACACCTTC; J gene: TRBJ1-2; V gene: TRBV29-1; clone size: NA; D gene: NA
CDR3 protein: CASSLDRRGDTQYF; CDR3 DNA: TGTGCCAGCAGCTTGGATCGGAGGGGAGATACGCAGTATTTT; J gene: TRBJ2-3; V gene: TRBV7-8; clone size: NA; D gene: NA
CDR3 protein: CASSPFLLGIYGYTF; CDR3 DNA: TGTGCCAGCAGCCCCTTTTTGTTGGGGATCTATGGCTACACCTTC; J gene: TRBJ1-2; V gene: TRBV6-2/TRBV6-3; clone size: NA; D gene: NA
CDR3 protein: CASSLIGTGVGANVLTF; CDR3 DNA: TGTGCCAGCAGCTTAATAGGGACAGGGGTTGGGGCCAACGTCCTGACTTTC; J gene: TRBJ2-6; V gene: TRBV7-3; clone size: few; D gene: TRBD1
CDR3 protein: CASSPHGFAHGYTF; CDR3 DNA: TGTGCCAGCAGTCCCCATGGGTTTGCGCATGGCTACACCTTC; J gene: TRBJ1-2; V gene: TRBV28; clone size: many; D gene: NA
CDR3 protein: CASSGLPGTTNEKLFF; CDR3 DNA: TGTGCCAGCAGCGGACTTCCCGGGACCACTAATGAAAAACTGTTTTTT; J gene: TRBJ1-4; V gene: TRBV14; clone size: few; D gene: NA
CDR3 protein: CASTPERAEGQPQHF; CDR3 DNA: TGTGCCAGCACCCCGGAGAGGGCTGAGGGTCAGCCCCAGCATTTT; J gene: TRBJ1-5; V gene: TRBV12-3/TRBV12-4; clone size: many; D gene: NA
CDR3 protein: CASSPEGTRNYGYTF; CDR3 DNA: TGCGCCAGCAGCCCTGAAGGGACCCGAAACTATGGCTACACCTTC; J gene: TRBJ1-2; V gene: TRBV5-1; clone size: NA; D gene: NA
CDR3 protein: CSEARNTEAFF; CDR3 DNA: TGCAGTGAAGCCCGTAACACTGAAGCTTTCTTT; J gene: TRBJ1-1; V gene: TRBV20-1; clone size: many; D gene: NA
CDR3 protein: CASSEESGANEKLFF; CDR3 DNA: TGTGCCAGCAGTGAAGAGTCAGGGGCTAATGAAAAACTGTTTTTT; J gene: TRBJ1-4; V gene: TRBV2; clone size: few; D gene: NA
CDR3 protein: CSAYASGRGEQYF; CDR3 DNA: TGCAGTGCTTACGCTAGCGGCAGAGGGGAGCAGTACTTC; J gene: TRBJ2-7; V gene: TRBV20-1; clone size: many; D gene: TRBD2
CDR3 protein: CASSLEGAYNYGYTF; CDR3 DNA: TGCGCCAGCAGCTTGGAAGGGGCCTATAACTATGGCTACACCTTC; J gene: TRBJ1-2; V gene: TRBV5-1; clone size: many; D gene: NA
CDR3 protein: CSASLTSGGHNEQFF; CDR3 DNA: TGCAGTGCTAGTCTGACTAGCGGGGGGCACAATGAGCAGTTCTTC; J gene: TRBJ2-1; V gene: TRBV20-1; clone size: many; D gene: TRBD2
CDR3 protein: CAAGPGEPQHF; CDR3 DNA: TGTGCCGCGGGCCCCGGGGAGCCCCAGCATTTT; J gene: TRBJ1-5; V gene: TRBV6-1; clone size: few; D gene: NA
CDR3 protein: CASSLATGLTPTDTQYF; CDR3 DNA: TGCGCCAGCAGCTTGGCAACCGGGCTTACCCCCACAGATACGCAGTATTTT; J gene: TRBJ2-3; V gene: TRBV5-1; clone size: many; D gene: NA
CDR3 protein: CSAKTRGPYLERYF; CDR3 DNA: TGCAGTGCTAAAACCCGAGGGCCCTATTTGGAGCGGTACTTC; J gene: TRBJ2-7; V gene: TRBV20-1; clone size: many; D gene: NA
CDR3 protein: CSARTHGGTQYF; CDR3 DNA: TGCAGTGCCCGAACCCATGGGGGTACGCAGTATTTT; J gene: TRBJ2-3; V gene: TRBV20-1; clone size: many; D gene: NA
CDR3 protein: CASSTGQGAIDEQFF; CDR3 DNA: TGTGCCAGTAGTACCGGACAGGGGGCTATCGATGAGCAGTTCTTC; J gene: TRBJ2-1; V gene: TRBV19; clone size: many; D gene: TRBD1
CDR3 protein: CASSDAGGVPVEQYF; CDR3 DNA: TGTGCCAGCAGTGATGCCGGGGGGGTTCCGGTTGAGCAGTACTTC; J gene: TRBJ2-7; V gene: TRBV6-1; clone size: NA; D gene: TRBD2
CDR3 protein: CASSEAGLMNTEAFF; CDR3 DNA: TGTGCCAGCAGTGAAGCAGGACTTATGAACACTGAAGCTTTCTTT; J gene: TRBJ1-1; V gene: TRBV6-1; clone size: many; D gene: NA
CDR3 protein: CASALGVGYEQYF; CDR3 DNA: TGCGCCAGCGCTTTAGGGGTCGGCTACGAGCAGTACTTC; J gene: TRBJ2-7; V gene: TRBV10-2; clone size: NA; D gene: NA
CDR3 protein: CASSEMASAYNEQFF; CDR3 DNA: TGTGCCAGCAGTGAGATGGCTAGCGCCTACAATGAGCAGTTCTTC; J gene: TRBJ2-1; V gene: TRBV2; clone size: many; D gene: NA